The source of this TCR beta chain is a study of T cells expressing NK-cell markers (dated by TCRdb to the early 2020s). As for the study more broadly: Three sorted T-cell subsets (CD3+CD56+NKG2C+, CD3+CD56+NKG2C- and CD3+CD56-NKG2C+) from fewer than 10 donors had their TCR beta-chain repertoires profiled. The study sequenced eight donors, all healthy volunteers chosen at random: three men and five women. Of the eight sequenced donors, seven were found to be HCMV-seropositive and one was found to be HCMV-seronegative. The libraries were sequenced on Illumina HiSeq 2000/2500, MiSeq or NextSeq, producing 2 x 150 bp reads.

Concerning this clonotype: No antigen is known for it.

The data were produced on an Illumina HiSeq 2000. TCR beta cDNA libraries were made by 5'RACE template switching that added a universal primer site and unique molecular identifiers. Priming for cDNA synthesis came from the TCR beta constant segment, and two successive PCR amplification steps followed. In the paper's pipeline: MIGEC was used to demultiplex reads and group the reads by UMI, and MiTCR was used to assemble and quantify clonotypes. To remove erroneous sequences, TCR cDNA sequences were retained only when supported by two or more reads. The tcR package was used for downstream repertoire analysis, with clonotypes matched between fractions based on CDR3 nucleotide sequence plus V segment. VDJmatch was used to annotate antigen specificity against VDJdb, with one amino acid substitution in CDR3 allowed. Based on TCRdb reprocessing of the reads, there is one entry per CDR3 protein sequence, and DNA is missing. It is TCRdb's table, rather than the study itself, that gives the V and J calls and clone size. This sample's table carries about 260,000 distinct CDR3 sequences. The ten top clones hold about 4.2% of the sample.

The full study reports these points: In several donors, the dominant CD3+CD56+NKG2C+ clonotypes ranked among the top 10 CD8+ clonotypes, making up roughly 1.0-7.0% of CD8+ T cells. It remained unclear whether the expanded NKG2C-expressing T cell clones were specific for HCMV antigens. Those dominant clonotypes were again the most abundant among CD3+CD56-NKG2C+ cells in a few donors, at about 25-60.1%.

HCMV serostatus was determined by detecting HCMV-specific IgG in serum with a commercial ELISA kit. Ficoll density gradient centrifugation was used to isolate peripheral blood mononuclear cells from blood. This receptor was identified in a woman between 18 and 70 years old in good health. Sequencing used blood T cells: a sorted CD56 or NKG2C T cell subset, CD4+ or CD8+ T cells, or bulk PBMC T cells (not recorded which).

The CDR3 protein sequence reads: CASSLWDSWQETQYF. The rearranged segments are TRBV7-8 and TRBJ2-5; TCRdb's D gene call, TRBD1, goes unchecked for lack of DNA. From the cysteine through the phenylalanine, the CDR3 covers 15 amino acids. No DNA has been recorded. The germline V gene supplies CDR1 SGHVS and CDR2 FQNEAQ.